The T cell receptor (beta chain) described here comes from a study of control samples from healthy donors and cancer patients. The germline CDR1 and CDR2 sequences are ENHRY and SYGVKD. The V end was cut by 3 bases, the J end by 6 bases, with 18 bases between. This CDR3 has 15 residues. This clone was seen a few times. TCRdb keeps only in-frame clones here, not all; method: immunoSEQ multiplex PCR. The repertoire has about 89,000 clones, about 83% of them found once; the top ten carry around 2.1%. V is TRBV10-3 and J is TRBJ2-7, with D possibly matching TRBD1 (5 bases). This clonotype originated in a woman between 35 and 50 years old in good health. The sequenced sample was blood. DNA for the CDR3: TGTGCCATCAGTGATTATGACACTCAGGGTGGCGAGCAGTACTTC. This encodes CAISDYDTQGGEQYF.